Presented here are 9 T cell receptor beta chains from one specimen sequenced in a study of shared clonotypes between healthy human individuals. Profiled with immunoSEQ multiplex PCR; TCRdb holds only in-frame clones, not every one. The sample lists more than 850,000 clones, around 82% seen once, with under 0.6% in the top ten. Source material: memory CD4+ T cells from PBMCs. The subset is: CD45RA-negative fraction. These receptors came from a man younger than 35 in good health. Some clones in this sample may be carry-over from other donors' samples.

This sequence joins TRBV30 and TRBJ2-2; D is tentatively TRBD1 or TRBD2 (5 bases each). V was trimmed by 4 bases and J by 10 bases, leaving 25 bases between them. Germline-derived CDR1 and CDR2 are GTSNPN and SVGIG (reference sequence). The CDR3 loop spans 16 amino acids. CDR3 region: CAWTPIGTGSYSELFF. In DNA form, the CDR3 reads TGTGCCTGGACCCCGATTGGGACCGGGTCGTATTCGGAGCTGTTTTTT.

The chain recombines TRBV2 with TRBJ2-7, with 7 bases aligning to TRBD1. The germline gives CDR1 SNHLY, CDR2 FYNNEI. V was pared by 9 bases and J by 3 bases, with 8 bases of the junction left unmatched. The CDR3 has 13 amino acids. The CDR3 DNA sequence: TGTGCCAGTGGGGGACAGATAAACTACGAGCAGTACTTC. Encoded protein: CASGGQINYEQYF.

V usage is TRBV28 and J usage is TRBJ2-5; 9 nucleotides line up with TRBD1. The trim removed 2 bases at V and 3 bases at J, leaving 4 bases unmatched. CDR1 MDHEN and CDR2 SYDVKM come from the germline V gene. The CDR3 has 15 residues. CDR3 nucleotide sequence: TGTGCCAGCAGTTTACGCCGGGACAGGGAAGAGACCCAGTACTTC. This gives the protein CASSLRRDREETQYF.

Worth noting for this clone: Other DNA sequences in the sample encode the same CDR3. The chain combines TRBV28 with TRBJ2-7, with D hard to call. In germline, CDR1 is MDHEN, CDR2 SYDVKM. The CDR3 is 12 amino acids. V shed 5 bases and J shed 3 bases, with 8 bases lying between them. DNA for the CDR3: TGTGCCAGCAGTCCACCATTCTACGAGCAGTACTTC. It encodes CASSPPFYEQYF.

V and J are TRBV29-1 and TRBJ1-1; tentatively, D is TRBD1 (5 bases). CDR1 SQVTM and CDR2 ANQGSEA come from the germline V gene. The V and J ends lost 4 bases and 0 bases respectively, with 9 bases between them. The CDR3 loop spans 13 amino acids. The CDR3 loop reads CSVADSMNTEAFF. CDR3 DNA sequence: TGCAGCGTTGCCGACAGCATGAACACTGAAGCTTTCTTT.

This clone was recorded many times. The chain combines TRBV15 with TRBJ2-2, with TRBD2 matching over 14 bases. Germline lookup yields CDR1 LNHNV and CDR2 YYDKDF (reference sequence). This CDR3 is built from 17 residues. The V segment lost 0 bases and the J segment 7 bases; nucleotides outside the gene matches: 4. The CDR3 DNA sequence: TGTGCCACCAGCAGAGATAAGACTAGCGGGAGGGTCGGGGAGCTGTTTTTT. As protein: CATSRDKTSGRVGELFF.

The chain is built from TRBV30 and TRBJ2-3; perhaps TRBD2 as D (6 bases). CDR3 length equals 15 residues. Germline V gene lookup returns CDR1 GTSNPN and CDR2 SVGIG (reference sequence). Between the trimmed V and J ends, which lost 1 base and 1 base, there was a span of 12 bases. The DNA for the CDR3 is TGTGCCTGGAGTGATGGAGGGACGGGCACAGATACGCAGTATTTT. This codes for CAWSDGGTGTDTQYF.

This rearrangement joins TRBV7-2 to TRBJ1-4, with TRBD1 as a possible D gene (5 bases). Trimming left V 4 bases short and J 5 bases short, with 11 bases between. Germline CDR1 reads SGHTA; CDR2 reads FQGNSA. CDR3 length equals 14 residues. In DNA form, the CDR3 reads TGTGCCAGCAGCTCGGGACGAAAAAATGAAAAACTGTTTTTT. Translating it yields CASSSGRKNEKLFF.

This clone was detected only once. The V call is TRBV5-4, the J call TRBJ2-7; no definite D call. CDR1 is SGHNT, CDR2 YYREEE, per germline (reference sequence). CDR3 length equals 14 residues. V gave up 4 bases and J gave up 2 bases, with 13 bases separating them. The DNA for the CDR3 is TGTGCCAGCAGCAAGGCGGACCCGCCCTACGAGCAGTACTTC. Protein product: CASSKADPPYEQYF. The variable domain in full, with the rest retrieved from reference TRBV5-4 and TRBJ2-7, is ETGVTQSPTHLIKTRGQQVTLRCSSQSGHNTVSWYQQALGQGPQFIFQYYREEENGRGNFPPRFSGLQFPNYSSELNVNALELDDSALYLCASSKADPPYEQYFGPGTRLTVT.